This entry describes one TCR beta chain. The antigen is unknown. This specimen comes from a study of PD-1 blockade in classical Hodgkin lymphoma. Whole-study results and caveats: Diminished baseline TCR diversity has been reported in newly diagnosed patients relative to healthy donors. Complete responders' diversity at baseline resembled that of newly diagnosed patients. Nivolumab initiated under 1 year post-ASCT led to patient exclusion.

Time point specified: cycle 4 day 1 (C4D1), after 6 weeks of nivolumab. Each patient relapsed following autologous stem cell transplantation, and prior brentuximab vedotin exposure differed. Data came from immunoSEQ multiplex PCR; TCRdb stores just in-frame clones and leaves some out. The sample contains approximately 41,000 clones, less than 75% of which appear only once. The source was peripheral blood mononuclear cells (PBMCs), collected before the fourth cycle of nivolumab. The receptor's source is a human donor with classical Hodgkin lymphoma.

CDR3 coding DNA: TGTGCCAGCAGTGACAGTGGCAGGGAACTCTATGGCTACACCTTC. It translates to CASSDSGRELYGYTF. The chain links TRBV6-1 to TRBJ1-2; maybe TRBD1 (5 bases). This CDR3 is 15 amino acids long. Trimming pared 3 bases from V and 4 bases from J, leaving 15 bases between. The germline CDR1 and CDR2 sequences are MNHNS and SASEGT.